The following is a TCR beta chain sequence with its context. Trimming left V 2 bases short and J 6 bases short, with 13 bases between. The germline V gene encodes CDR1 MGHDK and CDR2 SYGVNS. The CDR3 is 14 residues long. This entry comes from a study of beta chain features in type 1 diabetes. Every isolated RNA sample was fully reverse transcribed, so sequencing captured expressed TCRB transcripts. Around 3.57 million reads was the average for naive, central memory and regulatory T cell samples. TCRdb's table, derived via immunoSEQ multiplex PCR, lists solely in-frame clones and lacks some. The table lists a few hundred thousand clones, roughly a fifth of them singletons.

This receptor was identified in a woman aged 18-29 years in good health. The source material was naive CD4+ T cells from blood. This chain links TRBV25-1 with TRBJ1-1; possible D gene TRBD1, 6 bases. Here the CDR3 DNA reads TGTGCCAGCAGTGAAACGAGGGGGAGGGCTGAAGCTTTCTTT. Amino acid sequence: CASSETRGRAEAFF.